Included here is one T cell receptor (beta chain) sequence, with context. What it binds is unknown. This record comes from a study of T cell clonotyping in hematopoietic cell transplantation. General study findings and limits: Few recipient clonotypes overlapped donors; over 97% were de novo at given depth. Recipient TCR diversity dropped after transplant; expanded clonotypes rose from day 30 to 180. Graft donor and pretransplant recipient Inverse Simpson Index values predicted broader posttransplant TCR diversity. Cells were unsorted, so CD4 and CD8 contributions were not separated.

Sequenced by immunoSEQ multiplex PCR; TCRdb stores in-frame clones only, minus some. This sample carries more than 65,000 clones, approximately 94% of them seen once, and the ten largest clones take roughly 1.7%. The receptor was derived from a man in his fifties in good health. Some clones in this sample may be carry-over from other donors' samples. The sample comprised peripheral blood mononuclear cells.

For the CDR3, the DNA is TGTGCCAGCAGCGCCGGGACAGCAAGACCCGTGGGAACCACTGAAGCTTTCTTT. Protein: CASSAGTARPVGTTEAFF. The chain has TRBV5-4 and TRBJ1-1; TRBD1 matches at 7 bases. V trimming: 4 bases; J trimming: 4 bases; junction bases outside the gene matches: 19. This CDR3 contains 18 residues. Germline V gene sequence: CDR1 SGHNT, CDR2 YYREEE (reference sequence).